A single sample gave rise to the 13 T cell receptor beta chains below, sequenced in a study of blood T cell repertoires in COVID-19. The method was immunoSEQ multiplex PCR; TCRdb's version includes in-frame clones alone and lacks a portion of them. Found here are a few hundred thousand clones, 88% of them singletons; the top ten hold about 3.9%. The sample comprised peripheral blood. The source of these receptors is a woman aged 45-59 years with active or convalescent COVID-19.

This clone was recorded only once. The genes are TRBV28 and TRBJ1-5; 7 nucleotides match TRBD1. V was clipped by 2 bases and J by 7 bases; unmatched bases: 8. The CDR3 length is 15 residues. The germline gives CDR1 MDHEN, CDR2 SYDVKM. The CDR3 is CASSLGAGGRQPQHF. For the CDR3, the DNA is TGTGCCAGCAGTTTAGGGGCAGGGGGACGGCAGCCCCAGCATTTT.

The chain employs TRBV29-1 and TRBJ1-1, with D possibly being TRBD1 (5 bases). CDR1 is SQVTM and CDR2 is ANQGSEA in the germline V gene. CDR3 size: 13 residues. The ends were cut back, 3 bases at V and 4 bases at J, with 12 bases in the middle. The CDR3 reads CSVEPGIRTEAFF. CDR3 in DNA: TGCAGCGTTGAGCCAGGGATTCGCACTGAAGCTTTCTTT.

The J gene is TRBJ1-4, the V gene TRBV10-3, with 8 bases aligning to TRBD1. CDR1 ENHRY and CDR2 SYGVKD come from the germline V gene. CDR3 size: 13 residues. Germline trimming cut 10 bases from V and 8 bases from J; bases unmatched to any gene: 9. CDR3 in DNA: TGTGCCACCGGACAGGGTGAACGAGAAAAACTGTTTTTT. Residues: CATGQGEREKLFF.

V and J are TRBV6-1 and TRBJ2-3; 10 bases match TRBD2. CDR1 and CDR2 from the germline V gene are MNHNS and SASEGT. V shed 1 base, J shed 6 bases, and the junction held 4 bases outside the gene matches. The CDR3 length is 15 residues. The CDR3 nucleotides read TGTGCCAGCAGTGAAGGGCTAGCGGGAGAGGATACGCAGTATTTT. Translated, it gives CASSEGLAGEDTQYF.

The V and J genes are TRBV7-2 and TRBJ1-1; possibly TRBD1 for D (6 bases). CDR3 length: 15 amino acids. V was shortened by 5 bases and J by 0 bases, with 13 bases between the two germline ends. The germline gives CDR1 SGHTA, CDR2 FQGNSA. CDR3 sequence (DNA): TGTGCCAGCAGCCACTGGACAGACTTGAACACTGAAGCTTTCTTT. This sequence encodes CASSHWTDLNTEAFF. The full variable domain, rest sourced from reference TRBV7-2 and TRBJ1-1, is GAGVSQSPSNKVTEKGKDVELRCDPISGHTALYWYRQSLGQGLEFLIYFQGNSAPDKSGLPSDRFSAERTGGSVSTLTIQRTQQEDSAVYLCASSHWTDLNTEAFFGQGTRLTVV.

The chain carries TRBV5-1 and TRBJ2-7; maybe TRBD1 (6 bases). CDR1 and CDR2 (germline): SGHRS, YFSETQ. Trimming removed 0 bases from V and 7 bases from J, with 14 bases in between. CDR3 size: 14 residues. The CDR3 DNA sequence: TGCGCCAGCAGCTTGGGACAGGCCCTTAATGAGCAGTACTTC. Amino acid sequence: CASSLGQALNEQYF.

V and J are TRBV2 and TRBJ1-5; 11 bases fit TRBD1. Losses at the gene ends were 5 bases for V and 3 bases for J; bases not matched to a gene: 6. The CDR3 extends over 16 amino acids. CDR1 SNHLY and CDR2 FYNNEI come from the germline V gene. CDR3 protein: CASSQRTGGTNQPQHF. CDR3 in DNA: TGTGCCAGCAGTCAAAGGACAGGGGGCACCAATCAGCCCCAGCATTTT.

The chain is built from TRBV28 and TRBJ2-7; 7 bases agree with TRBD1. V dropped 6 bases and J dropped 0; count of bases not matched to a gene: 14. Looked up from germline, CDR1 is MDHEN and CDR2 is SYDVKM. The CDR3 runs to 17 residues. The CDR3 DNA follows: TGTGCCAGCAGCCAAATCCCCGGGACAGAAAGCTCCTACGAGCAGTACTTC. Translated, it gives CASSQIPGTESSYEQYF.

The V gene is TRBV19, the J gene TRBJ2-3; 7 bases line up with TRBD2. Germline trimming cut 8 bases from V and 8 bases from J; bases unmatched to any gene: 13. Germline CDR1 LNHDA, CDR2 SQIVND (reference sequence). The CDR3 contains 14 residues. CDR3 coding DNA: TGTGCCAGTCGAGCTGGGGCGGGAGTCGGTACGCAGTATTTT. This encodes CASRAGAGVGTQYF.

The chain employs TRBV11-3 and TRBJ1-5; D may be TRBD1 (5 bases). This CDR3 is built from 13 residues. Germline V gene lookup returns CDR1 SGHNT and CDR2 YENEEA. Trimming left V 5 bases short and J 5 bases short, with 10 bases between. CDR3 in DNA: TGTGCCAGCAGCCCCGGGGGGTATCAGCCCCAGCATTTT. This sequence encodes CASSPGGYQPQHF.

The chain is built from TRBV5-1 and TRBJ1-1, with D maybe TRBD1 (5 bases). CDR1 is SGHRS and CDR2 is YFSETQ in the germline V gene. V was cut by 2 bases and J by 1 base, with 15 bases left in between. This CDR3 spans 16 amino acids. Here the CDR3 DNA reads TGCGCCAGCAGCTTAGGGGCGTTCGAACCGAACACTGAAGCTTTCTTT. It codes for CASSLGAFEPNTEAFF. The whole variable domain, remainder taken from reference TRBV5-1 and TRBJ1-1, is KAGVTQTPRYLIKTRGQQVTLSCSPISGHRSVSWYQQTPGQGLQFLFEYFSETQRNKGNFPGRFSGRQFSNSRSEMNVSTLELGDSALYLCASSLGAFEPNTEAFFGQGTRLTVV.

Here the CDR3 DNA reads TGTGCCAGCTCCGAGCGACAGGGCAGCTCCTACGAGCAGTACTTC. Translation: CASSERQGSSYEQYF. V and J are TRBV18 and TRBJ2-7; the match to TRBD1 covers 7 bases. Germline trimming cut 6 bases from V and 0 bases from J; bases unmatched to any gene: 8. Germline V gene data show CDR1 as KGHSH and CDR2 as LQKENI. This CDR3 comprises 15 residues.

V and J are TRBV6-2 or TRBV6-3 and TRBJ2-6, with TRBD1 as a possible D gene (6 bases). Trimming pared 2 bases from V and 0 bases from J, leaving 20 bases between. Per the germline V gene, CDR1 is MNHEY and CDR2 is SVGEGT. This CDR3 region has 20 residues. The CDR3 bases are TGTGCCAGCAGTTACCTCCGACAGGCTGATTATAGCTCTGGGGCCAACGTCCTGACTTTC. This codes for CASSYLRQADYSSGANVLTF.